Included here is one TCR beta chain sequence, with context. This CDR3 has 16 residues. Trimming left V 4 bases short and J 0 bases short, with 14 bases between. In germline, CDR1 is SGHRS, CDR2 YFSETQ. The data were obtained in a study of blood T cell repertoires in COVID-19. Whole-study context: From the United States, Italy and Spain came samples of acute and convalescent COVID-19.

Assay used: immunoSEQ multiplex PCR; TCRdb lists only in-frame clones, some missing. This table has some 290,000 clones, roughly nine tenths appearing once. Sequenced sample: PBMCs or T cells enriched from blood (not recorded which). The chain joins TRBV5-1 to TRBJ2-1; D is perhaps TRBD2 (5 bases). The clonotype comes from a woman aged 25 to 39 who had been exposed to COVID-19. The CDR3 coding sequence is TGCGCCAGCAGCCCCCTAGAGGGTAGCTCCTACAATGAGCAGTTCTTC. This encodes CASSPLEGSSYNEQFF.